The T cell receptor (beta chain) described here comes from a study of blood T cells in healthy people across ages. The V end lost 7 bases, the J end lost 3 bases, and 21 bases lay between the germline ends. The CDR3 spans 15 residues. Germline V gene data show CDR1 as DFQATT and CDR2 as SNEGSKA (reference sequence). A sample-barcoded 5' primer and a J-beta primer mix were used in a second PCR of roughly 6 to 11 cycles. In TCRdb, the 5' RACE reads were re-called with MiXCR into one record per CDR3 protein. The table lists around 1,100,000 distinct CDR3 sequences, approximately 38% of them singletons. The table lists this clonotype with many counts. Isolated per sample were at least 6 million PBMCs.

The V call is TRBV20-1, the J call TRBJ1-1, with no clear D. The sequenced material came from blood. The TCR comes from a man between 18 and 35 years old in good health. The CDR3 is CSETPIGRVYTEAFF. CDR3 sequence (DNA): TGCAGTGAAACGCCCATTGGACGCGTATACACTGAAGCTTTCTTT.